These 24 T cell receptor beta chains were all obtained from the same sample, sequenced in a study of cytomegalovirus exposure and HLA in healthy donors. PCR involved 60 Vbeta and 13 Jbeta primers. Clones were sequenced by immunoSEQ multiplex PCR, and TCRdb holds only the in-frame ones, with some missing. The data hold 35,000 to 50,000 clones, with 51% observed a single time. The sequencing sample was made of PBMCs. These receptors were collected from a man aged 55 to 70 in good health and CMV-seronegative.

In this sample, this clone is medium-sized (0.01 to 0.1%). This CDR3 is also generated by other DNA sequences in the sample. The genes are TRBV7-9 and TRBJ2-5; a possible D gene is TRBD2 (6 bases). The germline gives CDR1 SEHNR, CDR2 FQNEAQ (reference sequence). The CDR3 sequence is 14 residues long. The V gene lost 3 bases and the J gene lost 2 bases, with 10 bases spanning the gap. In DNA form, the CDR3 reads TGTGCCAGCAGCTTGGCGGGAAGACAAGAGACCCAGTACTTC. Translating gives CASSLAGRQETQYF.

This clone was observed a handful of times. CDR3 coding DNA: TGTGCCAGCAGGGCCGGGACAGGAGACAATGAGCAGTTCTTC. Translation gives CASRAGTGDNEQFF. The gene calls are TRBV5-6 and TRBJ2-1; 8 bases are shared with TRBD1. The germline V gene encodes CDR1 SGHDT and CDR2 YYEEEE. With V trimmed by 5 bases and J by 5 bases, 6 bases remained unmatched. CDR3 length equals 14 residues.

The chain uses TRBV6-1 and TRBJ2-1; D not resolved. The V gene lost 0 bases and the J gene lost 10 bases, with 7 bases spanning the gap. Per germline, CDR1 MNHNS and CDR2 SASEGT. This CDR3 contains 12 residues. The CDR3 is CASSEAGREQFF. The CDR3 nucleotides are TGTGCCAGCAGTGAAGCCGGTAGAGAGCAGTTCTTC.

This chain uses TRBV4-1 with TRBJ2-7; possible D gene TRBD1, 5 bases. This CDR3 spans 16 amino acids. Trimming cost V 0 bases and J 1 base, with 13 bases left between them. Germline assignment: CDR1 MGHRA and CDR2 YSYEKL. CDR3 sequence: CASSQDRGIGSYEQYF. The CDR3 region has the DNA TGCGCCAGCAGCCAAGATAGGGGAATAGGGTCCTACGAGCAGTACTTC.

The rearrangement links TRBV27 to TRBJ2-7; D possibly corresponds to TRBD2 (6 bases). CDR3 size: 15 residues. CDR1 and CDR2 (germline): MNHEY, SMNVEV (reference sequence). Trimming took off 5 bases at V and 0 bases at J, with 14 bases between the two ends. The CDR3 region has the DNA TGTGCCAGCAGTATTCAGCGGGCTAGCTCCTACGAGCAGTACTTC. Translating it yields CASSIQRASSYEQYF.

This clone was seen more than once but under ten times. The chain's CDR3 is CAWTRITQPGYTF. DNA for the CDR3: TGTGCCTGGACCAGGATCACTCAGCCCGGCTACACCTTC. The chain recombines TRBV30 with TRBJ1-2; D unresolved. The CDR3 runs to 13 residues. V lost 4 bases and J 8 bases, leaving 17 bases between the germline ends. Germline V lookup: CDR1 GTSNPN, CDR2 SVGIG (reference sequence). Together with reference TRBV30 and TRBJ1-2, the CDR3 gives the full variable domain: SQTIHQWPATLVQPVGSPLSLECTVEGTSNPNLYWYRQAAGRGLQLLFYSVGIGQISSEVPQNLSASRPQDRQFILSSKKLLLSDSGFYLCAWTRITQPGYTFGSGTRLTVV.

This clone was counted only a few times. The rearrangement links TRBV28 to TRBJ1-5; a possible D gene is TRBD1 (6 bases). V dropped 6 bases and J dropped 7 bases, with 10 bases sitting between them. CDR1 is MDHEN, CDR2 SYDVKM, per germline. The CDR3 totals 12 residues. The CDR3 protein is CASSPGVQPQHF. In DNA, the CDR3 is TGTGCCAGCAGCCCAGGGGTCCAGCCCCAGCATTTT.

Only a few counts were recorded for this clone. This chain uses TRBV6-1 with TRBJ1-1, with TRBD1 matching 7 bases. This CDR3 contains 13 residues. After removal of 7 bases from V and 6 bases from J, the junction contained 8 bases not matched to a gene. Germline V gene data show CDR1 as MNHNS and CDR2 as SASEGT. CDR3 region: CASTYGTAAEAFF. DNA of the CDR3: TGTGCCAGCACCTACGGGACAGCCGCTGAAGCTTTCTTT.

This clone was recorded once. The genes are TRBV29-1 and TRBJ2-1; TRBD2 aligns across 12 bases. V lost 7 bases and J lost 12; bases outside the gene matches: 10. CDR1 SQVTM and CDR2 ANQGSEA come from the germline V gene. The CDR3 has 13 residues. The CDR3 loop is CSGGLAGSRMQFF. CDR3 coding DNA: TGCAGCGGCGGACTAGCGGGATCCCGCATGCAGTTCTTC.

The CDR3 DNA reads TGTGCCAGCAGACAGGGGAGGTACGCTGAAGCTTTCTTT. This gives the protein CASRQGRYAEAFF. V is TRBV2 and J is TRBJ1-1; TRBD1 agrees at 7 bases. CDR1 and CDR2 from the germline V gene are SNHLY and FYNNEI. Trimming at V came to 6 bases and at J to 6 bases, leaving 7 bases not matched to a gene. The CDR3 length is 13 residues.

The chain has TRBV7-9 and TRBJ1-2; D may be TRBD1 (5 bases). V was trimmed by 1 base and J by 2 bases, leaving 5 bases between them. The germline gives CDR1 SEHNR, CDR2 FQNEAQ (reference sequence). CDR3 length: 13 amino acids. CDR3 sequence: CASSLGTNYGYTF. The CDR3, as DNA: TGTGCCAGCAGCTTAGGGACAAACTATGGCTACACCTTC.

This chain uses TRBV28 with TRBJ1-5; TRBD1 agrees at 7 bases. J gave up 8 bases and V 8 bases, and 15 bases lay outside the gene matches. Germline loops: CDR1 MDHEN, CDR2 SYDVKM. This CDR3 spans 15 amino acids. The CDR3 bases are TGTGCCAGCCAAATGGGACAGTCTTGGTTGGAGCCCCAGCATTTT. Amino acids: CASQMGQSWLEPQHF.

The table lists this clone with a few counts. This chain connects TRBV6-5 to TRBJ1-2; D not certain. Per germline, CDR1 MNHEY and CDR2 SVGAGI. This CDR3 has 12 residues. The V end lost 5 bases, the J end lost 8 bases, and 12 bases lay between the germline ends. The CDR3 bases are TGTGCCAGCAGTCCACACGCCTTAGGCTACACCTTC. Protein product: CASSPHALGYTF.

This rearrangement joins TRBV2 to TRBJ1-2; the D is unclear. The CDR3 has 15 amino acids. Trimming stripped 3 bases from V and 0 bases from J, with 11 bases between. Germline lookup yields CDR1 SNHLY and CDR2 FYNNEI. CDR3 sequence reads: CASSENGVSNYGYTF. The CDR3 coding sequence is TGTGCCAGCAGTGAGAACGGAGTATCTAACTATGGCTACACCTTC.

The chain has TRBV6-1 and TRBJ1-3; D gene uncertain. The germline V and J ends were trimmed by 2 bases and 6 bases, with 5 bases remaining between them. This CDR3 comprises 12 residues. CDR1 is MNHNS and CDR2 is SASEGT in the germline V gene. The DNA for the CDR3 is TGTGCCAGCAGTGAATCCATAAACACCATATATTTT. This gives the protein CASSESINTIYF.

As concerns this clone: It may be a read error: a sequence one base away is much more abundant. The same CDR3 arises from other DNA sequences in this sample as well. The CDR3 protein is CSVGQNYGYTF. In nucleotides, the CDR3 is TGCAGCGTTGGGCAGAACTATGGCTACACCTTC. This chain links TRBV29-1 with TRBJ1-2, with no clear D. Trimming shortened V by 4 bases and J by 2 bases, and 5 bases separated the two germline ends. Germline assignment: CDR1 SQVTM and CDR2 ANQGSEA. This CDR3 spans 11 amino acids.

This chain uses TRBV7-3 with TRBJ1-1; 8 bases map to TRBD1. V dropped 5 bases and J dropped 10; count of bases not matched to a gene: 9. The germline CDR1 and CDR2 sequences are SGHTA and FQGTGA. The CDR3 runs 13 residues. The CDR3 DNA reads as TGTGCCAGCAGCCAAGCCCTCGGACAGGGAGCTTTCTTT. This translates into CASSQALGQGAFF.

This rearrangement joins TRBV11-2 to TRBJ2-6; possibly TRBD2 for D (5 bases). V shed 6 bases and J shed 0 bases, with 12 bases lying between them. The CDR3 runs 16 residues. Germline V gene sequence: CDR1 SGHAT, CDR2 FQNNGV. The CDR3, as DNA: TGTGCCAGCAGACTGAGGGATATCTCTGGGGCCAACGTCCTGACTTTC. It codes for CASRLRDISGANVLTF.

This clone appeared a few times. The chain combines TRBV6-1 with TRBJ2-7, with D unclear. The germline V and J ends were trimmed by 7 bases and 0 bases, with 10 bases remaining between them. Germline loops: CDR1 MNHNS, CDR2 SASEGT. This CDR3 comprises 13 residues. CDR3 loop: CASTSVSSYEQYF. The CDR3 DNA reads TGTGCCAGCACGAGCGTTAGCTCCTACGAGCAGTACTTC.

V and J are TRBV2 and TRBJ2-7; no clear D gene. Deletions cut 8 bases from V and 5 bases from J, with 7 bases between. This CDR3 region has 10 residues. Germline CDR1 reads SNHLY; CDR2 reads FYNNEI. The DNA of the CDR3 is TGTGCCAGCTCTCTAGACGAGCAGTACTTC. Its protein is CASSLDEQYF.

The rearrangement uses TRBV6-5 and TRBJ1-2; 10 nucleotides line up with TRBD1. After removal of 2 bases from V and 3 bases from J, the junction contained 6 bases not matched to a gene. CDR1 is MNHEY and CDR2 is SVGAGI in the germline V gene. There are 16 residues in the CDR3. This CDR3 is CASSYVRTGGHYGYTF. In DNA, the CDR3 is TGTGCCAGCAGTTACGTTCGGACAGGGGGACACTATGGCTACACCTTC.

This sequence joins TRBV10-3 and TRBJ2-7, with D perhaps TRBD2 (5 bases). CDR3 length: 13 amino acids. The germline CDR1 and CDR2 sequences are ENHRY and SYGVKD. The V end was cut by 0 bases, the J end by 4 bases, with 7 bases between. This CDR3 reads CAISESGLYEQYF. The DNA of the CDR3 is TGTGCCATCAGTGAGTCTGGACTTTACGAGCAGTACTTC.

The chain recombines TRBV6-1 with TRBJ2-2; perhaps TRBD2 as D (5 bases). The ends were cut back, 6 bases at V and 1 base at J, with 12 bases in the middle. This CDR3 is 15 amino acids long. In germline, CDR1 is MNHNS, CDR2 SASEGT. CDR3 in amino acids: CASSLGGLNTGELFF. CDR3 DNA sequence: TGTGCCAGCAGCCTCGGCGGACTGAACACCGGGGAGCTGTTTTTT.

This clone occurred a few times. The chain employs TRBV5-4 and TRBJ2-2, with 9 bases aligning to TRBD1. The CDR3 loop spans 15 amino acids. Trimming took 5 bases from V and 6 from J; bases not matched to a gene: 8. Germline assignment: CDR1 SGHNT and CDR2 YYREEE (reference sequence). The CDR3 coding sequence is TGTGCCAGCAGGCTCGGACAGGGGACGTCCGGGGAGCTGTTTTTT. This translates into CASRLGQGTSGELFF.